Given below is one T cell receptor (beta chain) in context. The target antigen is unknown. Clones were sequenced by immunoSEQ multiplex PCR, and TCRdb holds only the in-frame ones, with some missing. The data hold 78,000 or so clones, with 80% to 90% observed a single time. Germline values: CDR1 LGHNA, CDR2 YNFKEQ. This CDR3 is built from 15 residues. V lost 1 base to trimming and J lost 8 bases; unmatched junction nucleotides: 6. This record belongs to a study of graft-versus-host responses after intestinal transplantation. The sequencing used unstimulated CD8+ T cells sorted from spleen or lymph node cells, collected before transplant. V and J are TRBV4-2 and TRBJ2-1; TRBD2 matches 9 bases. The sequence derives from a human donor who was the organ donor for an intestinal transplant. Here the CDR3 DNA reads TGTGCCAGCAGCCAAGTGCGGGGGGGAGGGGATGAGCAGTTCTTC. This codes for CASSQVRGGGDEQFF.